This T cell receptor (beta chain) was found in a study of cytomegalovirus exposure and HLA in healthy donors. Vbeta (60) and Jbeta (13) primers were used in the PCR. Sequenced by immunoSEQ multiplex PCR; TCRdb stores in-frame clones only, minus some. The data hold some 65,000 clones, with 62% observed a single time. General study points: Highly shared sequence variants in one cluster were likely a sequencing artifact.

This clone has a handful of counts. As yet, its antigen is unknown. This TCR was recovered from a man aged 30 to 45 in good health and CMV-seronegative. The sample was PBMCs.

This CDR3 is CASSDLTGDGNQPQHF. As DNA, the CDR3 is TGTGCCAGCAGTGACCTGACAGGGGATGGCAATCAGCCCCAGCATTTT. The chain carries TRBV6-1 and TRBJ1-5, with TRBD1 identical over 8 bases. The germline V gene has CDR1 MNHNS and CDR2 SASEGT. V trimming: 3 bases; J trimming: 2 bases; junction bases outside the gene matches: 6. The CDR3 extends over 16 amino acids.